This TCR beta chain came from a study of shared clonotypes between healthy human individuals. A word on this clone: This specimen includes other DNA sequences encoding the same CDR3.

The method was immunoSEQ multiplex PCR; TCRdb's version includes in-frame clones alone and lacks a portion of them. Of about 2,500,000 clones in the sample, approximately 94% are singletons; the top ten hold over 0.12%. This CDR3 has 12 amino acids. V lost 0 bases and J lost 6, with 4 bases in between. The V gene's germline CDR1 is SGHDT and CDR2 YYEEEE. Material for sequencing was naive CD4+ T cells sorted from blood. Regarding subset: CD45RA+ positively selected. This sequence was found in a man between 18 and 29 years old in good health. V and J are TRBV5-6 and TRBJ1-5; D remains unclear. This CDR3 is CASSLVGQPQHF. As DNA, the CDR3 is TGTGCCAGCAGCTTGGTGGGTCAGCCCCAGCATTTT.